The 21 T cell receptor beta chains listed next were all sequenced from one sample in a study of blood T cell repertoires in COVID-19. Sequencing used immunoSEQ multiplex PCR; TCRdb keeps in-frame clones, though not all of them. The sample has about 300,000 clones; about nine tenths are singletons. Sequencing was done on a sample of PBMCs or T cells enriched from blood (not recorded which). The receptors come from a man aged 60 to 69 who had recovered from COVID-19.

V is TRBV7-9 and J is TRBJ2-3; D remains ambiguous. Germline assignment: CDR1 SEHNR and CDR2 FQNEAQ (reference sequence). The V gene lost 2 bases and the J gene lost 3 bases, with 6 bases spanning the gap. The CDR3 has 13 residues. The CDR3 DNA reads TGTGCCAGCAGCTTAATACTAACAGATACGCAGTATTTT. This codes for CASSLILTDTQYF.

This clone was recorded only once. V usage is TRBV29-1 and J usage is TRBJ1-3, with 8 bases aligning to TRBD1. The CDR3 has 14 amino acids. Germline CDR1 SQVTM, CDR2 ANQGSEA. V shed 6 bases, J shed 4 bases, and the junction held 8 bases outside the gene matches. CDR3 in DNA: TGCAGCGTGCTCCAGGGGGCGAAAGGAAACACCATATATTTT. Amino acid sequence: CSVLQGAKGNTIYF.

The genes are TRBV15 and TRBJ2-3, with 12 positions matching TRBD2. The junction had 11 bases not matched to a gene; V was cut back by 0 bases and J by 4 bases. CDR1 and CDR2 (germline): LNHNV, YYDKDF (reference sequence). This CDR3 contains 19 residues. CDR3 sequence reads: CATSRDRASGRAYADTQYF. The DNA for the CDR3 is TGTGCCACCAGCAGAGATAGAGCTAGCGGGAGGGCCTATGCAGATACGCAGTATTTT.

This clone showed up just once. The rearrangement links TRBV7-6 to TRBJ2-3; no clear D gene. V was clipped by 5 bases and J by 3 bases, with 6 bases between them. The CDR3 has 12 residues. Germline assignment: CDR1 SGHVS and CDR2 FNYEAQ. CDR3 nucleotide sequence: TGTGCCAGCAGCATTTCTACAGATACGCAGTATTTT. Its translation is CASSISTDTQYF.

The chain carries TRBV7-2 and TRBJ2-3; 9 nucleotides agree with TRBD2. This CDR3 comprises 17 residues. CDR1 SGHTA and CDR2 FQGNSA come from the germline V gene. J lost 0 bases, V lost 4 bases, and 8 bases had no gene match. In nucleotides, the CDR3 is TGTGCCAGCAGCTCTGACTTAGCGGGAGTTAGCACAGATACGCAGTATTTT. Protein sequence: CASSSDLAGVSTDTQYF.

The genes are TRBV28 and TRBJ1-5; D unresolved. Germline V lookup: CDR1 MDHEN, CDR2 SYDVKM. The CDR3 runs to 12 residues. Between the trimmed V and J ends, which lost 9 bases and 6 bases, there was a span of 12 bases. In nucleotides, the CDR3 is TGTGCCAGTACTAGCAGATTTCAGCCCCAGCATTTT. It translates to CASTSRFQPQHF.

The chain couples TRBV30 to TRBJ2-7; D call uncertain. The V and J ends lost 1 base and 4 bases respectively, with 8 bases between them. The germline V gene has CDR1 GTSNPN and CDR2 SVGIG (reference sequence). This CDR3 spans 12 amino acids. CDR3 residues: CAWSALRYEQYF. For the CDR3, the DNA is TGTGCCTGGAGTGCTCTTCGGTACGAGCAGTACTTC.

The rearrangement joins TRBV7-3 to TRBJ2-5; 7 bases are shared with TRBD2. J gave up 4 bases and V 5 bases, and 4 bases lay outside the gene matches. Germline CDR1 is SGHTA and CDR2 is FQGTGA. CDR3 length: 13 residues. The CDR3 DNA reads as TGTGCCAGCAGCGGGAGGGTGGGAGAGACCCAGTACTTC. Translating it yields CASSGRVGETQYF.

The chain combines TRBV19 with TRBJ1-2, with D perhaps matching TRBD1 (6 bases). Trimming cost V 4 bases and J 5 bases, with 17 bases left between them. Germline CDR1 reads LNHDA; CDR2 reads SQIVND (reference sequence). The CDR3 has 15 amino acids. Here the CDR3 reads CASSRNRAKEYGYTF. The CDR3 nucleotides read TGTGCCAGTAGTAGAAACAGGGCAAAGGAGTATGGCTACACCTTC. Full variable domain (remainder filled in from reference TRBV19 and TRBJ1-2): DGGITQSPKYLFRKEGQNVTLSCEQNLNHDAMYWYRQDPGQGLRLIYYSQIVNDFQKGDIAEGYSVSREKKESFPLTVTSAQKNPTAFYLCASSRNRAKEYGYTFGSGTRLTVV.

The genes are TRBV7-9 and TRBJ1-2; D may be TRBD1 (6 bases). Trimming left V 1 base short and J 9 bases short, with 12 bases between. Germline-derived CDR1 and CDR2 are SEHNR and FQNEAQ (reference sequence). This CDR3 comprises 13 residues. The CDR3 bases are TGTGCCAGCAGCTTAGTTCGACAGGAGAGCTACACCTTC. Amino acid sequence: CASSLVRQESYTF.

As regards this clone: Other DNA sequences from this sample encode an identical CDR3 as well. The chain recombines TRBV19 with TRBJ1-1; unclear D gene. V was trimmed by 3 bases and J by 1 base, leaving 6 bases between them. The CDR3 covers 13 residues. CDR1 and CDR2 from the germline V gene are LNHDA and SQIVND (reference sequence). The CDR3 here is CASSIGGNTEAFF. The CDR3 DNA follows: TGTGCCAGTAGTATTGGCGGGAACACTGAAGCTTTCTTT.

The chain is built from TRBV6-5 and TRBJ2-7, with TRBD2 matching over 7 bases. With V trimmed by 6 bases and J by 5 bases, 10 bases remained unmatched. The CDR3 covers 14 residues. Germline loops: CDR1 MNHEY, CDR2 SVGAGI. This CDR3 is CASREREGFHEQYF. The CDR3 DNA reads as TGTGCCAGCAGAGAGAGGGAGGGTTTCCACGAGCAGTACTTC.

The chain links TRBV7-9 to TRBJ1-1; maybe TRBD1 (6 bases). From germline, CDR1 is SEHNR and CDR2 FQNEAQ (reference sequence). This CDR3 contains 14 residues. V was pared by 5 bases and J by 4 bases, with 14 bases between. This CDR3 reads CASSRQDQGTEAFF. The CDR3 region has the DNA TGTGCCAGCAGCCGACAGGACCAGGGCACTGAAGCTTTCTTT.

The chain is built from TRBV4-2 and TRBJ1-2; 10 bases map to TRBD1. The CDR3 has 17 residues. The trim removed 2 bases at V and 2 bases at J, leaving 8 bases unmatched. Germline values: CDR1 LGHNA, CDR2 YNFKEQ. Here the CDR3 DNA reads TGTGCCAGCAGCCAACGCCCGGGGGACAGGGGAAACTATGGCTACACCTTC. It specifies CASSQRPGDRGNYGYTF.

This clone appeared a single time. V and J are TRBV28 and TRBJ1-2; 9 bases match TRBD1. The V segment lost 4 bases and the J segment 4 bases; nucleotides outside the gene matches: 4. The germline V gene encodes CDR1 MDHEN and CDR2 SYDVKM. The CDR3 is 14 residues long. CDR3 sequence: CASSSPGQGYGYTF. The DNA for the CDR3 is TGTGCCAGCAGTTCTCCGGGACAGGGCTATGGCTACACCTTC.

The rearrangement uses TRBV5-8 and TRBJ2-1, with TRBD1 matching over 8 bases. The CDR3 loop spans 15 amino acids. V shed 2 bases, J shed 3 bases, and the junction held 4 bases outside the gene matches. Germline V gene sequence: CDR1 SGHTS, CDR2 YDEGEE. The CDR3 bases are TGTGCCAGCAGCTTACGAGGACAGGGCTACAATGAGCAGTTCTTC. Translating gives CASSLRGQGYNEQFF.

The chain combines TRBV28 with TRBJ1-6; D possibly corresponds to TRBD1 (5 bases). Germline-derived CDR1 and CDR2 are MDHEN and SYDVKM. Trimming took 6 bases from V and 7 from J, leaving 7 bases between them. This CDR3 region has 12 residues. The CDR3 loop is CASREGNSPLHF. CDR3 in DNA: TGTGCCAGCAGGGAGGGGAATTCACCCCTCCACTTT.

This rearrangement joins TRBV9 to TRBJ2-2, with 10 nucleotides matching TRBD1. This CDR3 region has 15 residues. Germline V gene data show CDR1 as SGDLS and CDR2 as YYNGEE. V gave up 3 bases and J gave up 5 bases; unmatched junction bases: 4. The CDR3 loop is CASSDRTGGTGELFF. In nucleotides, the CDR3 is TGTGCCAGCAGCGACCGGACAGGGGGAACCGGGGAGCTGTTTTTT.

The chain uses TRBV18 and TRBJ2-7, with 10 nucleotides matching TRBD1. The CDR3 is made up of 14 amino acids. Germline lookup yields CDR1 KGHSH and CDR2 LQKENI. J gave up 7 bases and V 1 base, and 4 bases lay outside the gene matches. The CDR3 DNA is TGTGCCAGCTCACCACTTGGGACAGGGGCTGAGCAGTACTTC. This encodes CASSPLGTGAEQYF.

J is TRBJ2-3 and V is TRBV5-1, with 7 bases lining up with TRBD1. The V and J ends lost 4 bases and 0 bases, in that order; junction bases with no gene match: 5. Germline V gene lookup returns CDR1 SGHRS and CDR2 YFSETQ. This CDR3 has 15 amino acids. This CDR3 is CASSVSGGSTDTQYF. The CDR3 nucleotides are TGCGCCAGCAGCGTTTCAGGGGGAAGCACAGATACGCAGTATTTT. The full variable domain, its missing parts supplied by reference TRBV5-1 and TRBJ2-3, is KAGVTQTPRYLIKTRGQQVTLSCSPISGHRSVSWYQQTPGQGLQFLFEYFSETQRNKGNFPGRFSGRQFSNSRSEMNVSTLELGDSALYLCASSVSGGSTDTQYFGPGTRLTVL.

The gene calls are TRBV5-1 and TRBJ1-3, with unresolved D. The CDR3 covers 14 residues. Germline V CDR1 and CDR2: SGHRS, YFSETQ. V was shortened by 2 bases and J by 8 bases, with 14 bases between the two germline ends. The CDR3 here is CASSFGSSLDTIYF. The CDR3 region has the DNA TGCGCCAGCAGCTTCGGGAGTTCCCTCGACACCATATATTTT.